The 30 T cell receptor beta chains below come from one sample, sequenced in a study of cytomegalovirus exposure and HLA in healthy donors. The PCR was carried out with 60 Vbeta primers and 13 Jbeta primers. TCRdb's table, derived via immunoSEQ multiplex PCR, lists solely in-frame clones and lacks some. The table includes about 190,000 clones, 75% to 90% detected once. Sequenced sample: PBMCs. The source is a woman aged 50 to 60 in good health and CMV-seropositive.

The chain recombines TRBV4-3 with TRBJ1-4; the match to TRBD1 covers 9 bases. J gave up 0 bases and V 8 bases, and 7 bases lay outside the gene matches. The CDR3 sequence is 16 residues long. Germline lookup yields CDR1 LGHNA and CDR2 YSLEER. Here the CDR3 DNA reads TGCGCCAGCGGGACAGGGAATTTGGCAACTAATGAAAAACTGTTTTTT. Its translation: CASGTGNLATNEKLFF.

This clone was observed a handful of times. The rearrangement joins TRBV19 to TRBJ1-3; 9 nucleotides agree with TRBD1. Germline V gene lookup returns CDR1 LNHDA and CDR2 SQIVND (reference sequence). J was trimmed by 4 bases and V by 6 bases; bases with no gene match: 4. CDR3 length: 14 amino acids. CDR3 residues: CASSQGQGGNTIYF. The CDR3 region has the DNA TGTGCCAGTAGCCAGGGACAGGGAGGAAACACCATATATTTT.

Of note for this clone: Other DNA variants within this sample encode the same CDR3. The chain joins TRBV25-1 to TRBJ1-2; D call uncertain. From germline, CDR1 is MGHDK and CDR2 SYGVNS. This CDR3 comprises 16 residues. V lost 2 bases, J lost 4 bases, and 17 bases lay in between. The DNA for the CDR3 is TGTGCCAGCAGTGAACCCGGACGGGATGGCAGCTATGGCTACACCTTC. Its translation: CASSEPGRDGSYGYTF.

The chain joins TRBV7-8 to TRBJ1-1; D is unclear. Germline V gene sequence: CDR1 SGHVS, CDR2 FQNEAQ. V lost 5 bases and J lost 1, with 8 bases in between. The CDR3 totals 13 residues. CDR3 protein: CASSLGRNTEAFF. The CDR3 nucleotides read TGTGCCAGCAGCCTAGGTCGGAACACTGAAGCTTTCTTT.

The CDR3 DNA reads as TGCGCCAGCAGCCCCGAAGGGGAATACGAGCAGTACTTC. It yields the protein CASSPEGEYEQYF. V and J are TRBV5-1 and TRBJ2-5; possible D gene TRBD1, 5 bases. TRBJ2-7 matches the DNA end more closely, so the J call is doubtful. In germline, CDR1 is SGHRS, CDR2 YFSETQ. The CDR3 is 13 residues long.

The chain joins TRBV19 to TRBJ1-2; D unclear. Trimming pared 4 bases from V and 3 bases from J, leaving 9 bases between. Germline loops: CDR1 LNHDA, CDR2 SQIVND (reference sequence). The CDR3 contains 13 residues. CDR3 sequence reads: CASSTRFDYGYTF. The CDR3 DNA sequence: TGTGCCAGTAGTACCCGTTTCGACTATGGCTACACCTTC.

CDR3 sequence: CASSLGLAVTYEQYF. The CDR3, as DNA: TGTGCCAGCAGCTTAGGCCTAGCGGTGACCTACGAGCAGTACTTC. The chain joins TRBV7-8 to TRBJ2-7; 7 nucleotides agree with TRBD2. Per the germline V gene, CDR1 is SGHVS and CDR2 is FQNEAQ. J was trimmed by 2 bases and V by 1 base; bases with no gene match: 5. The CDR3 runs to 15 residues.

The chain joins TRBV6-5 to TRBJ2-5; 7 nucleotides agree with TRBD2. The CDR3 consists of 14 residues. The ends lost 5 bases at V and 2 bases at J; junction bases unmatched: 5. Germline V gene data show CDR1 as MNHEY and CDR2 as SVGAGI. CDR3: CASSDTSAQETQYF. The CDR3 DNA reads TGTGCCAGCAGTGACACTAGCGCACAAGAGACCCAGTACTTC.

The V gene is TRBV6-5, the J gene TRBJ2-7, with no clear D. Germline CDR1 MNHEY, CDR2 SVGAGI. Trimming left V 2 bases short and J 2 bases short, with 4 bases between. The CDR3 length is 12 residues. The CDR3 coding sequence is TGTGCCAGCAGTTACGACACCTACGAGCAGTACTTC. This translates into CASSYDTYEQYF.

The CDR3 DNA is TGCAGCGTTGACAGGGGTGGGACTGAAGCTTTCTTT. Amino acids: CSVDRGGTEAFF. This chain uses TRBV29-1 with TRBJ1-1; TRBD1 might be the D (6 bases). CDR1 and CDR2 (germline): SQVTM, ANQGSEA. This CDR3 contains 12 residues. The germline V and J ends were trimmed by 3 bases and 5 bases, with 10 bases remaining between them. The whole variable domain, filled in from reference TRBV29-1 and TRBJ1-1, reads SAVISQKPSRDICQRGTSLTIQCQVDSQVTMMFWYRQQPGQSLTLIATANQGSEATYESGFVIDKFPISRPNLTFSTLTVSNMSPEDSSIYLCSVDRGGTEAFFGQGTRLTVV.

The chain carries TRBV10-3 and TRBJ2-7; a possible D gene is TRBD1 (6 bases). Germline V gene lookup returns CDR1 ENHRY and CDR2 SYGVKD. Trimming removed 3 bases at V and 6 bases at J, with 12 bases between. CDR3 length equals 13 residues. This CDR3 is CAISDQGWSEQYF. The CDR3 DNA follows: TGTGCCATCAGTGACCAGGGGTGGAGCGAGCAGTACTTC.

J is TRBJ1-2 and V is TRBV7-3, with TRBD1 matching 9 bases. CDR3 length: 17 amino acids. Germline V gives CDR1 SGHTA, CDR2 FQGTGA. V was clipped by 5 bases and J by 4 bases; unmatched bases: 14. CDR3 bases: TGTGCCAGCAGCCTCCGGACAGGGGTTCCCACCACCTATGGCTACACCTTC. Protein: CASSLRTGVPTTYGYTF.

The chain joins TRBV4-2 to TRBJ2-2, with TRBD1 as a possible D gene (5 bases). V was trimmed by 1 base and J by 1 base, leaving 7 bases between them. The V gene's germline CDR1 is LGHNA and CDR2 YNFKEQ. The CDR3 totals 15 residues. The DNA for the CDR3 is TGTGCCAGCAGCCAAGTCACAGGGAACACCGGGGAGCTGTTTTTT. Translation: CASSQVTGNTGELFF.

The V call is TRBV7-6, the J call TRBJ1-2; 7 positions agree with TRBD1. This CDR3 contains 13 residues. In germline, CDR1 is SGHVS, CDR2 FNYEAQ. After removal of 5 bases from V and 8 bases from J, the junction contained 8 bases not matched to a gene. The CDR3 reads CASSHSSTGGYTF. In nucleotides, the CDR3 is TGTGCCAGCAGCCACTCCTCGACAGGGGGCTACACCTTC.

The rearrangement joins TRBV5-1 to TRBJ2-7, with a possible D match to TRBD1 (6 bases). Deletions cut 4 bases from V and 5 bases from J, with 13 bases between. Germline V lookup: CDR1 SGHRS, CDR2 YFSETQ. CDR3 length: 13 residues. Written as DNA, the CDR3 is TGCGCCAGCAGCCCTTTTACAGGGCACGAGCAGTACTTC. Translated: CASSPFTGHEQYF.

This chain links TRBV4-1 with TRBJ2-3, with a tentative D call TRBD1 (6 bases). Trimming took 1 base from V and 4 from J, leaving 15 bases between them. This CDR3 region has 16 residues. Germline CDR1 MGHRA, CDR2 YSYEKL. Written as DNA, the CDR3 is TGCGCCAGCAGCCAAGGAGTGGGGGCTGGGGCAGATACGCAGTATTTT. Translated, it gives CASSQGVGAGADTQYF.

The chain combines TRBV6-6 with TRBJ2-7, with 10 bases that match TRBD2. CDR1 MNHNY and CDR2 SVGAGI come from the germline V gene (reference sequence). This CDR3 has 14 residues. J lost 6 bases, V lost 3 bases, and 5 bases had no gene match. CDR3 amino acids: CASSYRTSGVEQYF. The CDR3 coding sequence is TGTGCCAGCAGTTATCGAACTAGCGGGGTCGAGCAGTACTTC.

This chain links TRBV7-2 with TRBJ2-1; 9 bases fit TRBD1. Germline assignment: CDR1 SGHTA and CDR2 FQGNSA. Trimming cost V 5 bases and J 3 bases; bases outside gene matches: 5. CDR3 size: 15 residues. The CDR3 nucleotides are TGTGCCAGCAGCCTAACAGGGGGCCTCTACAATGAGCAGTTCTTC. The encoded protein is CASSLTGGLYNEQFF.

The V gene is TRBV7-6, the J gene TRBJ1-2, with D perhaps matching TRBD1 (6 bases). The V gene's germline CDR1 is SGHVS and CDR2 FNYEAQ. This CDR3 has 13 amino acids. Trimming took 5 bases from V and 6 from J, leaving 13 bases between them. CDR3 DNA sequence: TGTGCCAGCAGCAGCTATACAGGGAATGGCTACACCTTC. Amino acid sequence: CASSSYTGNGYTF.

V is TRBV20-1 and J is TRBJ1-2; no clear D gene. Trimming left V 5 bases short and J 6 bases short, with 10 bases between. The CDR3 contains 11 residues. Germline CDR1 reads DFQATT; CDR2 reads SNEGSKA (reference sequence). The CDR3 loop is CSALPGNGYTF. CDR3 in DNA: TGCAGTGCTTTACCGGGGAATGGCTACACCTTC.

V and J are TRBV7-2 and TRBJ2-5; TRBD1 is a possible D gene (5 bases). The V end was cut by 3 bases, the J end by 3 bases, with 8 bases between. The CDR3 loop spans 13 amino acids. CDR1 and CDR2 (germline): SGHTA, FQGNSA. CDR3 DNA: TGTGCCAGCAGCTTTTCCAGGGAAGAGACCCAGTACTTC. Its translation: CASSFSREETQYF.

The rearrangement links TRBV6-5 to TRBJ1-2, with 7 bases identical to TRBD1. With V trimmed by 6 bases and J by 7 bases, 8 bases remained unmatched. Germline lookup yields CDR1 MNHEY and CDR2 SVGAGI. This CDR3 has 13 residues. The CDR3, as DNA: TGTGCCAGCAGGGAGACAGGGAACGGTGGCTACACCTTC. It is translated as CASRETGNGGYTF.

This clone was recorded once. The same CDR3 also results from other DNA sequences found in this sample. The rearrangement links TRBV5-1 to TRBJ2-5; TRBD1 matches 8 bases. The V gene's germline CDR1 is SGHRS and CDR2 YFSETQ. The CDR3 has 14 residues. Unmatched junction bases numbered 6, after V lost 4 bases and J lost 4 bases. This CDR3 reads CASSLGQGGETQYF. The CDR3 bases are TGCGCCAGCAGCCTAGGACAGGGAGGAGAGACCCAGTACTTC. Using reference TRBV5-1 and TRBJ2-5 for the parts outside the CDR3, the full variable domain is KAGVTQTPRYLIKTRGQQVTLSCSPISGHRSVSWYQQTPGQGLQFLFEYFSETQRNKGNFPGRFSGRQFSNSRSEMNVSTLELGDSALYLCASSLGQGGETQYFGPGTRLLVL.

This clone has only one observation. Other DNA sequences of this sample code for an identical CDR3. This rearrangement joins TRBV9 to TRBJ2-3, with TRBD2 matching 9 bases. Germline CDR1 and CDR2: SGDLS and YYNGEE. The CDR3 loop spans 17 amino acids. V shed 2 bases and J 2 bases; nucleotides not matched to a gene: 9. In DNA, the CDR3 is TGTGCCAGCAGCGTGGATGGCGGGGGGGCCGACACAGATACGCAGTATTTT. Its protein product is CASSVDGGGADTDTQYF.

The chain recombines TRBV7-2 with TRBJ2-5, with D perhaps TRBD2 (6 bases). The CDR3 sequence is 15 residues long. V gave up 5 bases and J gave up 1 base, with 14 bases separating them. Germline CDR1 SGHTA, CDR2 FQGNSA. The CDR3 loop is CASSQRTGLQETQYF. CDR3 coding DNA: TGTGCCAGCAGCCAACGGACGGGACTCCAAGAGACCCAGTACTTC. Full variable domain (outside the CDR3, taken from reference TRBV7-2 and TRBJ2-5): GAGVSQSPSNKVTEKGKDVELRCDPISGHTALYWYRQSLGQGLEFLIYFQGNSAPDKSGLPSDRFSAERTGGSVSTLTIQRTQQEDSAVYLCASSQRTGLQETQYFGPGTRLLVL.

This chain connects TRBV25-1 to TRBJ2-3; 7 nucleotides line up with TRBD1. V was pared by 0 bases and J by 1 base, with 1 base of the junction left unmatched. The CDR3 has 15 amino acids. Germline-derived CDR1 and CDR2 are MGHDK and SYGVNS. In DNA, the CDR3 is TGTGCCAGCAGTGAATACGACAGGGGCACAGATACGCAGTATTTT. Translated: CASSEYDRGTDTQYF.

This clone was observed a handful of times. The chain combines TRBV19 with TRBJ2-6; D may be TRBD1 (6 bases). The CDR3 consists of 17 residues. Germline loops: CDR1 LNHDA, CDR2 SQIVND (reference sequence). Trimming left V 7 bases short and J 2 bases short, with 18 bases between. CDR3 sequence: CASTPGDKVAGANVLTF. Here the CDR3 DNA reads TGTGCCAGTACCCCAGGGGATAAAGTAGCTGGGGCCAACGTCCTGACTTTC.

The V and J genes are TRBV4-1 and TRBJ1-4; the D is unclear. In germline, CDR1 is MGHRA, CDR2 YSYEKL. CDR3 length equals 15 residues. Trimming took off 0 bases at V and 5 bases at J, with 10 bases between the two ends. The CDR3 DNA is TGCGCCAGCAGCCAAGAATCAAGTCGGAATGAAAAACTGTTTTTT. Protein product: CASSQESSRNEKLFF.

CDR3 nucleotides: TGTGCCAGCAGTTTACAACGACAGAACACCGGGGAGCTGTTTTTT. Its translation: CASSLQRQNTGELFF. This chain joins TRBV6-6 and TRBJ2-2; no clear D gene. Germline lookup yields CDR1 MNHNY and CDR2 SVGAGI (reference sequence). Trimming shortened V by 4 bases and J by 1 base, and 10 bases separated the two germline ends. The CDR3 has 15 amino acids.

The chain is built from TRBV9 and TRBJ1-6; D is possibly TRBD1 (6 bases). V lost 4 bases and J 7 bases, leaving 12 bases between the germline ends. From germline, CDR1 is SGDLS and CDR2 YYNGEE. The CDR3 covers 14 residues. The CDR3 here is CASSPGAGNSPLHF. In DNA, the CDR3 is TGTGCCAGCAGCCCAGGGGCCGGGAATTCACCCCTCCACTTT.